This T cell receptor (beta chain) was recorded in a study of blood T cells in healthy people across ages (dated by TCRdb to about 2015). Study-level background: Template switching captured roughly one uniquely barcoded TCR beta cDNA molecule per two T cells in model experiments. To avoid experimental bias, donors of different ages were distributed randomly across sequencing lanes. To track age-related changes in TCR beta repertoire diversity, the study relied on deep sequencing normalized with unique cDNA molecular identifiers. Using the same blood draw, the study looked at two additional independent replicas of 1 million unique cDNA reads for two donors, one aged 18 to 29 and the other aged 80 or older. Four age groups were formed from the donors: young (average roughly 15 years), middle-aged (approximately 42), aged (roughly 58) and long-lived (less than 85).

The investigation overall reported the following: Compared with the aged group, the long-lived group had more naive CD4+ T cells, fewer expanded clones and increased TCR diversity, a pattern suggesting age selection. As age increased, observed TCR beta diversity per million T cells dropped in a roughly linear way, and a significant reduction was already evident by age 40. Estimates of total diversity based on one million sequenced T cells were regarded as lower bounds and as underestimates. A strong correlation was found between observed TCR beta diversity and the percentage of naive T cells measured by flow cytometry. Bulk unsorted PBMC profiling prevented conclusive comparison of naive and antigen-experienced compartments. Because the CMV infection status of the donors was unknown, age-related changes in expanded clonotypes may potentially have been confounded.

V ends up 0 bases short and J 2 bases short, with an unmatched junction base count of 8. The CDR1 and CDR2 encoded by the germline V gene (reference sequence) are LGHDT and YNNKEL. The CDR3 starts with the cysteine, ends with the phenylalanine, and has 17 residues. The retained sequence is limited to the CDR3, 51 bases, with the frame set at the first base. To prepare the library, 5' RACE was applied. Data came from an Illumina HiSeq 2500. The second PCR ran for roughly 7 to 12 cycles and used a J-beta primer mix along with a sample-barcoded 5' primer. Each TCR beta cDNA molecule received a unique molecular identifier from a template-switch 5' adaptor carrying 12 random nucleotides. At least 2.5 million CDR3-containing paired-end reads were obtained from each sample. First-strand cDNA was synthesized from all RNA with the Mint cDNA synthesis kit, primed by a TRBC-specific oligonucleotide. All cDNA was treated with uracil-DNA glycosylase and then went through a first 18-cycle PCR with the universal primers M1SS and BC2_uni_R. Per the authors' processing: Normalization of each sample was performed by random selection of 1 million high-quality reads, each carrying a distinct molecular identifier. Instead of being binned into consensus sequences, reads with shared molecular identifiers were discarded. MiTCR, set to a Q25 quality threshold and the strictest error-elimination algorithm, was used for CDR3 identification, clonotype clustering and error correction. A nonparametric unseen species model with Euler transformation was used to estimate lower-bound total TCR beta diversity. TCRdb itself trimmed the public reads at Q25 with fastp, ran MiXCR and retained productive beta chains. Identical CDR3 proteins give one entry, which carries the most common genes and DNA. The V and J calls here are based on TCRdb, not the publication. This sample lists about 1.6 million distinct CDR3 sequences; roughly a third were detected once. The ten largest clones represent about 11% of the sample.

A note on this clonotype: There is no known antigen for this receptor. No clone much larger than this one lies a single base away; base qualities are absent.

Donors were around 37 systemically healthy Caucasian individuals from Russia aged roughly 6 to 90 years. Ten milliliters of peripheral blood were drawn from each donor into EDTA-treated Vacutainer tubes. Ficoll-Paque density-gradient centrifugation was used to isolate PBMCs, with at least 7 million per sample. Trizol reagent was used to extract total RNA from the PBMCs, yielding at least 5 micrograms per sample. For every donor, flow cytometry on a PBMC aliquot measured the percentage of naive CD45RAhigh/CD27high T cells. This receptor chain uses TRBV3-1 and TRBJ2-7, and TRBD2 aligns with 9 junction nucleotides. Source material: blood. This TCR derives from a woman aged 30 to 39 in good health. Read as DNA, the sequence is TGTGCCAGCAGCCAAGAACACAGCGGGGGGTATCCCTACGAGCAGTACTTC. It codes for CASSQEHSGGYPYEQYF.